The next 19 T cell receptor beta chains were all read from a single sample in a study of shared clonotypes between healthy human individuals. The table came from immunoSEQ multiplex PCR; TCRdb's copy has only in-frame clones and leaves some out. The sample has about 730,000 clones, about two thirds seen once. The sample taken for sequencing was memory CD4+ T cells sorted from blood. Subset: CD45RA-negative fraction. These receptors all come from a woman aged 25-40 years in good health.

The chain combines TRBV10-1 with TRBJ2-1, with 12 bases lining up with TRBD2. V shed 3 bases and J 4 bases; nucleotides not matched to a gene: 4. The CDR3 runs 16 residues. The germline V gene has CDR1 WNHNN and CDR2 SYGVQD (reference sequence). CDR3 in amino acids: CASSDPGLAGYNEQFF. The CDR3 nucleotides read TGCGCCAGCAGTGACCCTGGACTAGCGGGATACAATGAGCAGTTCTTC.

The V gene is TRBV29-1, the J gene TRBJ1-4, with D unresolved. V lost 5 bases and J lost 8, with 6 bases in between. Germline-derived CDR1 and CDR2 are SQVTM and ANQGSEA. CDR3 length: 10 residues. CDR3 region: CSVYQEKLFF. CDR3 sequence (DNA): TGCAGCGTTTACCAGGAAAAACTGTTTTTT.

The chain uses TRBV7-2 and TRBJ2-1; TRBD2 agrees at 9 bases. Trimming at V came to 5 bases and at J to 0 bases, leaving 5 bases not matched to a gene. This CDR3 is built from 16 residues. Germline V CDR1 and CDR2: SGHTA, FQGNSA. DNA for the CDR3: TGTGCCAGCAGCCACCTAGCGGGAAGCTCCTACAATGAGCAGTTCTTC. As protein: CASSHLAGSSYNEQFF. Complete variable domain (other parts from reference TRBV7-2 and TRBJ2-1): GAGVSQSPSNKVTEKGKDVELRCDPISGHTALYWYRQSLGQGLEFLIYFQGNSAPDKSGLPSDRFSAERTGGSVSTLTIQRTQQEDSAVYLCASSHLAGSSYNEQFFGPGTRLTVL.

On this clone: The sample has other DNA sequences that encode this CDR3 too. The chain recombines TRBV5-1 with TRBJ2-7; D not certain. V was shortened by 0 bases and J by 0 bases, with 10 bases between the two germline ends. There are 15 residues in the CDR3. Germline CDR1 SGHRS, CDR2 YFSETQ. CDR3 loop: CASSLGGQSSYEQYF. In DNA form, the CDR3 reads TGCGCCAGCAGCTTGGGGGGTCAGAGCTCCTACGAGCAGTACTTC.

The CDR3 here is CASSYSGEHPTPRAFF. In nucleotides, the CDR3 is TGTGCCAGCAGTTACTCGGGAGAGCACCCCACCCCTAGAGCTTTCTTT. This sequence joins TRBV6-6 and TRBJ1-1; no clear D. Trimming stripped 0 bases from V and 10 bases from J, with 21 bases between. CDR3 size: 16 residues. CDR1 MNHNY and CDR2 SVGAGI come from the germline V gene (reference sequence).

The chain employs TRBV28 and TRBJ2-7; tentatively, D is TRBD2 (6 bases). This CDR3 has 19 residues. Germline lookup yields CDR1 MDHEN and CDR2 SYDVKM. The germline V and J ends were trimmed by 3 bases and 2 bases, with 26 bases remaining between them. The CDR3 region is CASSFSTTLSGKAAYEQYF. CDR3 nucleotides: TGTGCCAGCAGTTTCTCCACAACCCTTAGCGGAAAGGCGGCCTACGAGCAGTACTTC.

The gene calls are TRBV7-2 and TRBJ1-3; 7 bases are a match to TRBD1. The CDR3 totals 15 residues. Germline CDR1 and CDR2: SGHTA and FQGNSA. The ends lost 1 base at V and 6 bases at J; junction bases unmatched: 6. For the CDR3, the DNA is TGTGCCAGCAGCTTAGACAGGGGATTCCAAAACACCATATATTTT. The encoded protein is CASSLDRGFQNTIYF.

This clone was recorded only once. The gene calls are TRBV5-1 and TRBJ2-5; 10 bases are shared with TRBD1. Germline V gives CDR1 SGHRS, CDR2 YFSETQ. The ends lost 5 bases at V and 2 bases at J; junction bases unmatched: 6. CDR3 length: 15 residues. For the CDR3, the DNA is TGCGCCAGCAGGCCCGGGACAGGGGTTCAAGAGACCCAGTACTTC. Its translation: CASRPGTGVQETQYF.

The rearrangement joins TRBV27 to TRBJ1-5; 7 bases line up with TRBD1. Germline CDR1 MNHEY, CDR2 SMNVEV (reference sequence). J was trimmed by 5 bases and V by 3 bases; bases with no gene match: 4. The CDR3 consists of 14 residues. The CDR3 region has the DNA TGTGCCAGCAGTTTTAGACAGGGTCATCAGCCCCAGCATTTT. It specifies CASSFRQGHQPQHF.

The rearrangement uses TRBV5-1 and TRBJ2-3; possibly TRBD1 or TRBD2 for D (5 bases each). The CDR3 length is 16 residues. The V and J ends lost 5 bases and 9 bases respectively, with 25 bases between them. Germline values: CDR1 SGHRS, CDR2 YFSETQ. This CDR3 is CASRVQGNIQGETQYF. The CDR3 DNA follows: TGCGCCAGCAGGGTGCAGGGCAACATTCAGGGAGAGACGCAGTATTTT.

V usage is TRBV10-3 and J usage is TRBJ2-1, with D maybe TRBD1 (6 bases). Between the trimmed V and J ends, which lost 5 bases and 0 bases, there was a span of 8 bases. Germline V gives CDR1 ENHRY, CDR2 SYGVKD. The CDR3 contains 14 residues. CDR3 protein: CAISSTGSYNEQFF. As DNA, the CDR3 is TGTGCCATCAGTTCGACAGGCTCCTACAATGAGCAGTTCTTC.

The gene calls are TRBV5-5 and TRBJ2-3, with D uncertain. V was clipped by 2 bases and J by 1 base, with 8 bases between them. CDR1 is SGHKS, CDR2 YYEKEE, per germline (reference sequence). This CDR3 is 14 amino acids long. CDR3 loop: CASSFGRGTDTQYF. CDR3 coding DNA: TGTGCCAGCAGCTTTGGACGAGGCACAGATACGCAGTATTTT.

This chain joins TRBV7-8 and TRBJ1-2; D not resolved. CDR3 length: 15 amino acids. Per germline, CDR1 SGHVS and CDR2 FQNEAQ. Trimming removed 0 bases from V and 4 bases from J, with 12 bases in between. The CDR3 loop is CASSLARSQSYGYTF. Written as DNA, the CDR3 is TGTGCCAGCAGCTTAGCTAGGTCCCAGAGCTATGGCTACACCTTC.

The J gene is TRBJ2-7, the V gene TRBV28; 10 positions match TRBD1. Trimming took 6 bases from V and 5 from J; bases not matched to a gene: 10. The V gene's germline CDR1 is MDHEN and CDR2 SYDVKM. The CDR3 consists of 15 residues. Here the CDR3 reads CASSLGTGANHEQYF. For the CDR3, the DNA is TGTGCCAGCAGCCTCGGGACAGGGGCAAATCACGAGCAGTACTTC.

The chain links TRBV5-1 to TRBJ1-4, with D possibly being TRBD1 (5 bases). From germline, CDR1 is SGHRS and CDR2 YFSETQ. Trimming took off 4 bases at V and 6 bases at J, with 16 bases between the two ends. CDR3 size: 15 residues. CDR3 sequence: CASSRAGMSDEKLFF. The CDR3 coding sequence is TGCGCCAGCAGCCGAGCAGGGATGTCGGATGAAAAACTGTTTTTT.

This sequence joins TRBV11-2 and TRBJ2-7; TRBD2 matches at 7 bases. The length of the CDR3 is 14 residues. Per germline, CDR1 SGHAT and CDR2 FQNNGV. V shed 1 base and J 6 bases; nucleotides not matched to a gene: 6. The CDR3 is CASSLGLWGGEQYF. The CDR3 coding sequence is TGTGCCAGCAGCTTAGGATTGTGGGGGGGCGAGCAGTACTTC.

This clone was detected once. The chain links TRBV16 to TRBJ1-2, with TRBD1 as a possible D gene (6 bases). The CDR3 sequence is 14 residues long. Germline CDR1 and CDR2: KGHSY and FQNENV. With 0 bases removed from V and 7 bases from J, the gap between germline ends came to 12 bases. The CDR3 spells CASSQSWGASGYTF. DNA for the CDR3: TGTGCCAGCAGCCAATCTTGGGGGGCAAGTGGCTACACCTTC.

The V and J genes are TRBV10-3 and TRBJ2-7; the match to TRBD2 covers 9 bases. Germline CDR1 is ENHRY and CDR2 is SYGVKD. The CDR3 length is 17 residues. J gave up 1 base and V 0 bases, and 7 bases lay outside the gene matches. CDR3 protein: CAISESILAGGSYEQYF. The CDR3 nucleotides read TGTGCCATCAGTGAGTCGATACTCGCGGGAGGGTCCTACGAGCAGTACTTC.

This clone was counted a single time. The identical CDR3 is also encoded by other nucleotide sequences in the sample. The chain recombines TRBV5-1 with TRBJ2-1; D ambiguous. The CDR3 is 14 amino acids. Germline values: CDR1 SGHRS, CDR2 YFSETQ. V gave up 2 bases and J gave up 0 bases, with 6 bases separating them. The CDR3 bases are TGCGCCAGCAGCTTTGATTCCTCCTACAATGAGCAGTTCTTC. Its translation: CASSFDSSYNEQFF.